These T cell receptor beta chains were read from a single sample in a study of cytomegalovirus exposure and HLA in healthy donors. Clones were sequenced by immunoSEQ multiplex PCR, and TCRdb holds only the in-frame ones, with some missing. Among about 130,000 clones listed, about 96% were seen once. Sample: PBMCs. Receptors were obtained from a man aged 18 to 29 in good health and CMV-seronegative. The CDR3 runs from the conserved cysteine through the conserved F or W. Fields, in order: clone size, V gene, D gene, J gene, CDR3 protein, CDR3 DNA. D genes are given only for firm matches. Clone size, where shown, is once, few, many, or a class for clones that have expanded.

NA,TRBV7-2,TRBD2,TRBJ2-1,CASRAGMDEQFF,TGTGCCAGCAGAGCGGGGATGGATGAGCAGTTCTTC
NA,TRBV28,TRBD2,TRBJ2-1,CASSSPVGSGAYNEQFF,TGTGCCAGCAGTTCCCCGGTTGGTAGCGGGGCTTACAATGAGCAGTTCTTC
NA,TRBV7-9,TRBD1,TRBJ2-7,CASTTFLGQDFYEQYF,TGTGCCAGCACCACCTTCCTGGGACAGGACTTCTACGAGCAGTACTTC
NA,TRBV30,TRBD2,TRBJ2-3,CACSGRAGTQYF,TGTGCCTGTAGCGGGAGGGCCGGCACGCAGTATTTT
NA,TRBV6-5,NA,TRBJ1-2,CASRAGQGGYTF,TGTGCCAGCAGGGCGGGCCAAGGGGGCTACACCTTC
NA,TRBV6-5,TRBD2,TRBJ2-1,CASSYGTSGTSNEQFF,TGTGCCAGCAGTTACGGGACTAGCGGGACATCGAATGAGCAGTTCTTC
NA,TRBV4-1,TRBD2,TRBJ2-3,CASSQAASGFYTDTQYF,TGCGCCAGCAGCCAAGCGGCTAGCGGGTTCTACACAGATACGCAGTATTTT
NA,TRBV14,NA,TRBJ1-1,CASSQGQGRNTEAFF,TGTGCCAGCAGCCAAGGTCAGGGGAGGAACACTGAAGCTTTCTTT
few,TRBV5-6,NA,TRBJ2-3,CASTGITDTQYF,TGTGCCAGCACGGGGATCACAGATACGCAGTATTTT
NA,TRBV6-6,NA,TRBJ1-3,CASSSDFPSGNTIYF,TGTGCCAGCAGTTCCGACTTCCCCTCTGGAAACACCATATATTTT
NA,TRBV5-4,TRBD2,TRBJ2-1,CASSFQRETHNEQFF,TGTGCCAGCAGCTTCCAGCGGGAGACTCACAATGAGCAGTTCTTC
NA,TRBV25-1,NA,TRBJ1-4,CASSESRGGIANEKLFF,TGTGCCAGCAGTGAATCTAGGGGGGGTATAGCTAATGAAAAACTGTTTTTT
NA,TRBV28,TRBD1,TRBJ2-7,CASSPNDRGLGYEQYF,TGTGCCAGCAGCCCCAACGACAGGGGCCTGGGCTACGAGCAGTACTTC
NA,TRBV19,NA,TRBJ2-2,CASRVVLALTGELFF,TGTGCCAGTAGGGTGGTACTAGCTCTCACCGGGGAGCTGTTTTTT
NA,TRBV4-1,NA,TRBJ1-2,CASSQDDSDIVYGYTF,TGCGCCAGCAGCCAAGATGACAGCGACATAGTTTATGGCTACACCTTC
NA,TRBV28,TRBD1,TRBJ2-7,CASSLSGTGYYEQYF,TGTGCCAGCAGTTTATCCGGGACAGGGTACTACGAGCAGTACTTC
NA,TRBV11-2,NA,TRBJ1-2,CASSLGTDYGYTF,TGTGCCAGCAGCTTAGGGACAGACTATGGCTACACCTTC
NA,TRBV28,TRBD2,TRBJ2-1,CASLGAGGLDEQFF,TGTGCCAGCCTGGGGGCGGGAGGTCTCGATGAGCAGTTCTTC
once,TRBV7-2,TRBD2,TRBJ2-6,CASSLEAGISGANVLTF,TGTGCCAGCAGCTTAGAAGCGGGGATCTCTGGGGCCAACGTCCTGACTTTC
NA,TRBV15,TRBD1,TRBJ1-2,CATSRRDSLLGYTF,TGTGCCACCAGCAGGCGGGACAGTTTATTGGGCTACACCTTC
NA,TRBV7-8,TRBD1,TRBJ1-1,CASSQIGQGSGAFF,TGTGCCAGCAGCCAGATTGGACAGGGGAGCGGAGCTTTCTTT
NA,TRBV5-1,TRBD1,TRBJ1-5,CASSIAGGNQPQHF,TGCGCCAGCAGTATCGCAGGGGGAAATCAGCCCCAGCATTTT
NA,TRBV6-5,TRBD1,TRBJ2-7,CASSYSRTGLDEQYF,TGTGCCAGCAGTTACTCCCGGACAGGGTTAGACGAGCAGTACTTC
NA,TRBV29-1,TRBD1,TRBJ1-5,CSARQGDQPQHF,TGCAGCGCACGACAGGGCGATCAGCCCCAGCATTTT
once,TRBV28,NA,TRBJ1-1,CASSLGVGLRNTEAFF,TGTGCCAGCAGTTTAGGAGTAGGACTACGGAACACTGAAGCTTTCTTT
NA,TRBV9,TRBD2,TRBJ2-1,CASSARLAGINEQFF,TGTGCCAGCAGCGCGAGACTAGCGGGGATCAATGAGCAGTTCTTC
NA,TRBV7-9,NA,TRBJ2-2,CACRLGTGELFF,TGTGCCTGCCGGCTAGGCACCGGGGAGCTGTTTTTT
few,TRBV19,TRBD1,TRBJ1-1,CASRDRALRMNTEAFF,TGTGCCAGTAGGGACAGGGCATTGCGAATGAACACTGAAGCTTTCTTT
NA,TRBV30,TRBD2,TRBJ2-5,CAWSVLAGETQYF,TGTGCCTGGAGTGTATTAGCGGGGGAGACCCAGTACTTC
NA,TRBV9,TRBD2,TRBJ2-1,CASSVAIAGADNEQFF,TGTGCCAGCAGCGTAGCTATAGCGGGAGCTGACAATGAGCAGTTCTTC
once,TRBV28,TRBD1,TRBJ2-5,CASTAPRTGKETQYF,TGTGCCAGCACCGCACCCCGGACAGGGAAAGAGACCCAGTACTTC
NA,TRBV28,TRBD1,TRBJ2-4,CASSLGQAGPPNIQYF,TGTGCCAGCAGCCTAGGACAGGCCGGGCCCCCTAACATTCAGTACTTC